This T cell receptor beta chain was observed in a study of identical twins. TCRdb reprocessed the 5' RACE reads via MiXCR and lists one record per CDR3 protein. The table records hundreds of thousands of distinct CDR3 sequences, 7.5% of them present only once. This clonotype was counted a single time. Everyone who donated was a healthy Caucasian. V lost 9 bases to trimming and J lost 1 base, with 16 bases between them. The CDR3 has 15 amino acids. Looked up from germline, CDR1 is SGHDT and CDR2 is YYEEEE. The same data also went into a second study, on yellow fever vaccine responses in identical twins.

This sequence joins TRBV5-6 and TRBJ2-2; unclear D gene. The clonotype comes from a woman aged 18-29 years in good health. The sequenced sample was memory (CD45RO+) T cells sorted from blood. The CDR3 DNA reads as TGTGCCATGAGCCCCCGGCCGAAGAACACCGGGGAGCTGTTTTTT. As protein: CAMSPRPKNTGELFF.